This paragraph covers one T cell receptor beta chain sequence. Per germline, CDR1 SGHNT and CDR2 YYREEE (reference sequence). The CDR3 totals 12 residues. Trimming pared 4 bases from V and 8 bases from J, leaving 12 bases between. Methods used by the authors: Estimated nucleated cell counts came from reference gene primer amplification. TCRdb's table, derived via immunoSEQ multiplex PCR, lists solely in-frame clones and lacks some. That table gives V, J and clone size, and the DNA gave D and trimming. The sample consists of 150,000 to 190,000 clones, over 70% of them appearing once. The sample is drawn from a study of blood T cell repertoires in COVID-19. Across the study: Material from acute and convalescent COVID-19 was sourced from the United States, Italy and Spain. The cDNA or gDNA used as material had been derived from T cells, B-cell-depleted T cells, or PBMCs.

The chain uses TRBV5-4 and TRBJ1-2, with TRBD1 as a possible D gene (6 bases). What was sequenced was peripheral blood. This sequence was found in a man aged 60-69 years with acute or convalescent COVID-19. The CDR3 loop is CASSLGHEGYTF. CDR3 sequence (DNA): TGTGCCAGCAGCCTGGGACACGAGGGCTACACCTTC.